A selection of T cell receptor beta chains follows, all from one sample in a study of shared clonotypes between healthy human individuals. Libraries were prepared by immunoSEQ multiplex PCR; TCRdb keeps only in-frame clonotypes and omits some of them. The sample includes fewer than 650,000 clones, around 78% seen only once; the top ten take more than 10%. The sample consisted of PBMCs. All receptors come from a woman between 40 and 55 years old in good health. Some clones in this sample may be carry-over from other donors' samples. The CDR3 runs from the conserved cysteine through the conserved F or W. The D gene is left open where the match is weak. Clone size appears in some rows only: once, few, many, or a class for an expanded clone.

D,J,size,V,CDR3,DNA
-,TRBJ1-1,few,TRBV2,CASRWTENTEAFF,TGTGCCAGCCGATGGACAGAGAACACTGAAGCTTTCTTT
-,TRBJ2-7,-,TRBV7-2,CASLKSRANYEQYF,TGTGCCAGTCTCAAAAGCCGGGCCAACTACGAGCAGTACTTC
-,TRBJ2-3,few,TRBV6-5,CASRTGPMSTDTQYF,TGTGCCAGCAGGACCGGCCCAATGAGCACAGATACGCAGTATTTT
-,TRBJ1-1,-,TRBV9,CASSVGGDWDTEAFF,TGTGCCAGCAGCGTAGGGGGGGATTGGGACACTGAAGCTTTCTTT
TRBD2,TRBJ2-3,once,TRBV15,CATSKGLAGRHTQYF,TGTGCCACCAGCAAGGGACTAGCGGGGAGACATACGCAGTATTTT
TRBD2,TRBJ2-2,-,TRBV11-3,CASSLGTRNTGELFF,TGTGCCAGCAGCTTAGGGACTAGGAACACCGGGGAGCTGTTTTTT
TRBD1,TRBJ2-1,-,TRBV14,CASSPRPGTGRDNEQFF,TGTGCCAGCAGCCCTCGTCCGGGGACAGGGAGGGACAATGAGCAGTTCTTC
TRBD1,TRBJ1-5,-,TRBV27,CASSLQGGNQPQHF,TGTGCCAGCAGTTTACAGGGGGGTAATCAGCCCCAGCATTTT
TRBD1,TRBJ2-7,-,TRBV5-1,CASSLIQGAYEQYF,TGCGCCAGCAGCTTGATACAGGGGGCGTACGAGCAGTACTTC
TRBD1,TRBJ2-3,-,TRBV15,CATRQGATDTQYF,TGTGCCACCAGACAGGGGGCGACAGATACGCAGTATTTT
-,TRBJ2-7,-,TRBV11-2,CASSITGGGYEQYF,TGTGCCAGCAGCATCACAGGGGGGGGCTACGAGCAGTACTTC
TRBD1,TRBJ2-3,few,TRBV27,CASSAFSGGVTDTQYF,TGTGCCAGCAGTGCCTTCTCAGGGGGTGTCACAGATACGCAGTATTTT
TRBD2,TRBJ2-3,-,TRBV7-3,CASSPRAGASDTQYF,TGTGCCAGCAGCCCCCGAGCGGGAGCGTCAGATACGCAGTATTTT
-,TRBJ1-1,-,TRBV5-1,CASSLDMGYTEAFF,TGCGCCAGCAGCTTGGACATGGGGTACACTGAAGCTTTCTTT
-,TRBJ2-3,-,TRBV5-1,CASSVEGLEDTQYF,TGCGCCAGCAGCGTAGAGGGGTTGGAAGATACGCAGTATTTT
TRBD2,TRBJ2-7,-,TRBV4-1,CASSRSPPGLADRRRSYEQYF,TGCGCCAGCAGCCGGAGCCCCCCGGGACTAGCGGACCGACGAAGGTCCTACGAGCAGTACTTC
TRBD2,TRBJ2-1,-,TRBV10-3,CAISGLAGVNEQFF,TGTGCCATCAGTGGACTAGCGGGAGTCAATGAGCAGTTCTTC
-,TRBJ2-2,-,TRBV11-2,CASSLTGNTGELFF,TGTGCCAGCAGCTTAACAGGGAACACCGGGGAGCTGTTTTTT
-,TRBJ1-5,-,TRBV6-7,CASSYSIPYSNQPQHF,TGTGCCAGCAGTTACTCGATTCCTTATAGCAATCAGCCCCAGCATTTT
TRBD1,TRBJ1-5,-,TRBV27,CASSLRWTGGGQPQHF,TGTGCCAGCAGTTTACGATGGACAGGGGGAGGTCAGCCCCAGCATTTT
-,TRBJ1-5,-,TRBV4-2,CASSQDQPAANQPQHF,TGTGCCAGCAGCCAAGATCAGCCAGCTGCAAATCAGCCCCAGCATTTT
TRBD1,TRBJ2-7,-,TRBV5-1,CASSLVPGQGNEQYF,TGCGCCAGCAGCTTGGTTCCGGGACAGGGAAACGAGCAGTACTTC
-,TRBJ2-1,-,TRBV5-1,CASSPLDSANEQFF,TGCGCCAGCAGCCCGCTGGACAGCGCCAATGAGCAGTTCTTC
TRBD1,TRBJ1-4,-,TRBV28,CASSTTGVSNEKLFF,TGTGCCAGCAGTACCACAGGGGTATCTAATGAAAAACTGTTTTTT
TRBD1,TRBJ1-4,-,TRBV28,CASSSPGQGSEKLFF,TGTGCCAGCAGTTCGCCGGGACAGGGCAGTGAAAAACTGTTTTTT
-,TRBJ2-7,-,TRBV25-1,CASSPRGFSYEQYF,TGTGCCAGCAGCCCCCGGGGATTCTCCTACGAGCAGTACTTC
-,TRBJ2-5,-,TRBV5-6,CASSQGTGIPQGTQYF,TGTGCCAGCAGCCAAGGTACAGGGATCCCTCAAGGGACCCAGTACTTC
TRBD2,TRBJ2-1,-,TRBV4-1,CASSPKPNTSGSRYNEQFF,TGCGCCAGCAGCCCAAAACCAAATACTAGCGGGAGCCGCTACAATGAGCAGTTCTTC
-,TRBJ1-1,-,TRBV7-8,CASSLVAGYTEAFF,TGTGCCAGCAGCTTAGTGGCAGGGTACACTGAAGCTTTCTTT
TRBD1,TRBJ1-5,once,TRBV19,CASSIGQGVNQPQHF,TGTGCCAGTAGTATAGGACAGGGGGTCAATCAGCCCCAGCATTTT
TRBD2,TRBJ2-7,-,TRBV29-1,CSVVGGSDEQYF,TGCAGCGTTGTGGGAGGGTCCGACGAGCAGTACTTC
TRBD2,TRBJ2-3,-,TRBV2,CASSYTRGVDTQYF,TGTGCCAGCAGTTATACACGGGGGGTGGATACGCAGTATTTT
-,TRBJ2-3,-,TRBV27,CASSPRRGSTDTQYF,TGTGCCAGCAGTCCTCGGAGGGGGAGCACAGATACGCAGTATTTT
-,TRBJ1-1,-,TRBV30,CAGGTSPEAFF,TGTGCCGGCGGGACCTCTCCTGAAGCTTTCTTT
-,TRBJ2-5,-,TRBV20-1,CSASQKIQYF,TGCAGTGCTAGCCAGAAGATCCAGTACTTC
TRBD1,TRBJ1-2,-,TRBV5-1,CASSQRQGPDYGYTF,TGCGCCAGCAGCCAAAGACAGGGTCCCGACTATGGCTACACCTTC
TRBD1,TRBJ1-5,-,TRBV18,CASSPTGQGNQPQHF,TGTGCCAGCTCGCCTACGGGACAGGGCAATCAGCCCCAGCATTTT
-,TRBJ2-3,-,TRBV5-4,CAWGREMVPDTQYF,TGTGCCTGGGGGCGGGAGATGGTCCCAGATACGCAGTATTTT
TRBD2,TRBJ2-1,few,TRBV29-1,CSVQISGSSYNEQFF,TGCAGCGTTCAAATTAGCGGGAGCTCCTACAATGAGCAGTTCTTC
-,TRBJ2-7,-,TRBV28,CASSSSDRTYEQYF,TGTGCCAGCAGTTCCTCGGACAGAACCTACGAGCAGTACTTC
TRBD1,TRBJ2-7,-,TRBV5-4,CASSSGSGQATYEQYF,TGTGCCAGCAGTTCAGGGTCGGGACAGGCTACTTACGAGCAGTACTTC
TRBD2,TRBJ2-2,-,TRBV27,CASSFGLAGGWGNTGELFF,TGTGCCAGCAGTTTCGGACTAGCGGGAGGTTGGGGAAACACCGGGGAGCTGTTTTTT
-,TRBJ2-7,-,TRBV30,CAWSAGIDSYEQYF,TGTGCCTGGAGTGCGGGAATAGACTCCTACGAGCAGTACTTC
TRBD1,TRBJ1-1,-,TRBV2,CASSRDRGWNTEAFF,TGTGCCAGCAGTAGAGACAGGGGGTGGAACACTGAAGCTTTCTTT
-,TRBJ2-3,-,TRBV7-2,CASSLVSYGLGIDTQYF,TGTGCCAGCAGCTTAGTGAGTTACGGACTGGGCATAGATACGCAGTATTTT
TRBD2,TRBJ2-5,-,TRBV11-1,CASSLYGGSSGSETQYF,TGTGCCAGCAGCTTATACGGCGGGAGCTCTGGGTCAGAGACCCAGTACTTC